Each of the 5 T cell receptor beta chains below was sequenced from the same sample in a study of early T cells in non-severe SARS-CoV-2 infection. One entry per CDR3 protein, called by TCRdb with MiXCR from the 5' RACE reads. The sample shows about 46,000 distinct CDR3 sequences, less than 9.5% of them seen only once. The sample in question was whole blood, obtained at baseline. The receptors derive from an adult who was a healthcare worker with PCR-confirmed SARS-CoV-2 infection or an uninfected control (not recorded which).

This clonotype was detected ten times or more. This sequence joins TRBV19 and TRBJ2-7; D is uncertain. The V end lost 3 bases, the J end lost 5 bases, and 8 bases lay between the germline ends. This CDR3 spans 12 amino acids. In germline, CDR1 is LNHDA, CDR2 SQIVND (reference sequence). The CDR3 sequence is CASSIGGNEQYF. CDR3 coding DNA: TGTGCCAGTAGTATCGGTGGGAACGAGCAGTACTTC.

This clonotype was picked up many times. V and J are TRBV5-6 and TRBJ2-3; maybe TRBD2 (7 bases). This CDR3 has 16 amino acids. Germline lookup yields CDR1 SGHDT and CDR2 YYEEEE. Trimming took 2 bases from V and 4 from J, leaving 17 bases between them. CDR3 bases: TGTGCCAGCAGCTTTGGGGGGGCCGGTATGCCAGATACGCAGTATTTT. Its protein is CASSFGGAGMPDTQYF.

Details on this clonotype: Germline is not matched at one junction end, which may reflect a read error. The rearrangement joins TRBV3-1 to TRBJ2-1; D assignment may be TRBD1 or TRBD2 (5 bases each). CDR1 and CDR2 (germline): LGHDT, YNNKEL (reference sequence). The length of the CDR3 is 13 residues. The DNA of the CDR3 is TGTGCCAGCAGCCCAACCACGGGACGCTTGTTAATTTTC. Translating it yields CASSPTTGRLLIF.

This clonotype has ten or more counts. The rearrangement joins TRBV5-6 to TRBJ2-6; no firm D call. V was cut by 2 bases and J by 1 base, with 16 bases left in between. This CDR3 spans 18 amino acids. The germline CDR1 and CDR2 sequences are SGHDT and YYEEEE. The CDR3 sequence: CASSFPRSSDSGANVLTF. The CDR3 DNA follows: TGTGCCAGCAGCTTTCCTCGATCCTCTGATTCTGGGGCCAACGTCCTGACTTTC.

The chain carries TRBV5-5 and TRBJ1-2; D call uncertain. The CDR3 runs 14 residues. V was cut by 0 bases and J by 0 bases, with 6 bases left in between. Germline CDR1 is SGHKS and CDR2 is YYEKEE (reference sequence). CDR3 bases: TGTGCCAGCAGCTTGGATTCAGCTAACTATGGCTACACCTTC. It is translated as CASSLDSANYGYTF. The variable domain in full, completed from reference TRBV5-5 and TRBJ1-2, reads DAGVTQSPTHLIKTRGQQVTLRCSPISGHKSVSWYQQVLGQGPQFIFQYYEKEERGRGNFPDRFSARQFPNYSSELNVNALLLGDSALYLCASSLDSANYGYTFGSGTRLTVV.